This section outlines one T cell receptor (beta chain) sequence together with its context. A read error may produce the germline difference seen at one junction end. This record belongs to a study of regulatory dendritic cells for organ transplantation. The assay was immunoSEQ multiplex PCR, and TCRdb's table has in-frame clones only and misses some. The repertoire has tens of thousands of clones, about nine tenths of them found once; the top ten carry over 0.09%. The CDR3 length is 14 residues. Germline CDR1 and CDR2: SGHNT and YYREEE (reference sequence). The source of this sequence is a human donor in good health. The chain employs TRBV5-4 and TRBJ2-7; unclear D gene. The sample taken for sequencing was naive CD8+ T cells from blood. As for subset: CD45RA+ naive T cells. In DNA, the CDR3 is TGCGCCAGCAGCCAATACACCGGGCGTTACGAGCAGTACTTC. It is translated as CASSQYTGRYEQYF.